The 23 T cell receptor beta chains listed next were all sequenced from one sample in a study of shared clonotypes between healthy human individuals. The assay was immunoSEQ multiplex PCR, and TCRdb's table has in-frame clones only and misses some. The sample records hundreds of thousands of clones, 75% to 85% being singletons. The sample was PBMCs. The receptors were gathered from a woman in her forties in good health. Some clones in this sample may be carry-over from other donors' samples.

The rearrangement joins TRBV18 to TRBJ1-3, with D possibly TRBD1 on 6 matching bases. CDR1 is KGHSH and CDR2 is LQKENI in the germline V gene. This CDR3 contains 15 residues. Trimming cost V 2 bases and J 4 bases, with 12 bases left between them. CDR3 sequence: CASSPNRVFGNTIYF. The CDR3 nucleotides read TGTGCCAGCTCACCAAACAGGGTATTCGGAAACACCATATATTTT.

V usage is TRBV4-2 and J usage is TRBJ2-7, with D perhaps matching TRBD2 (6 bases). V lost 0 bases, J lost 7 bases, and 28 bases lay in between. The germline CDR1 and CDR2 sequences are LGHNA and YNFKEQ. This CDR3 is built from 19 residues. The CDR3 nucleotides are TGTGCCAGCAGCCAAGATAGGAGGGTTTGGGACTCCGCTCCTCAGGAGCAGTACTTC. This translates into CASSQDRRVWDSAPQEQYF.

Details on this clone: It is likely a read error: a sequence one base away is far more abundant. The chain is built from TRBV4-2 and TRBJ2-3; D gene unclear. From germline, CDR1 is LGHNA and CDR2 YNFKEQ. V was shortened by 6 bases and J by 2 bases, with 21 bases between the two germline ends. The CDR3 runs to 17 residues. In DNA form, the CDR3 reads TGTGCCAGCAGTCGAGCCCTTAGCAGGATAAACACAGATACGCAGTATTTT. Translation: CASSRALSRINTDTQYF.

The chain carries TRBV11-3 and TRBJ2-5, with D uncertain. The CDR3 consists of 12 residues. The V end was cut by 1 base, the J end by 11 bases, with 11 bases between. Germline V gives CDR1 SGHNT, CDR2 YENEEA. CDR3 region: CASSLGAQEQYF. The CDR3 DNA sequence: TGTGCCAGCAGCTTAGGGGCTCAGGAGCAGTACTTC.

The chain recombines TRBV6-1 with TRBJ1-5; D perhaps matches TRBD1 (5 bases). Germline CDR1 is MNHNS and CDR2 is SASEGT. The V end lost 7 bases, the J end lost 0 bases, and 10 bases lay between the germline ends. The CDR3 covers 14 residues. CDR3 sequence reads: CASIRDGSNQPQHF. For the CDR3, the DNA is TGTGCCAGCATACGGGACGGTAGCAATCAGCCCCAGCATTTT.

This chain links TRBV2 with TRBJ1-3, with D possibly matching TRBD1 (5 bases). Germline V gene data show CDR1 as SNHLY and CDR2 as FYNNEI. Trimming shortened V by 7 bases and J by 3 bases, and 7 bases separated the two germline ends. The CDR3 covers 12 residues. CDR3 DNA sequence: TGTGCCAGCATTGACAGTGGAAACACCATATATTTT. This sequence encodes CASIDSGNTIYF. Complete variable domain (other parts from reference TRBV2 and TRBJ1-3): EPEVTQTPSHQVTQMGQEVILRCVPISNHLYFYWYRQILGQKVEFLVSFYNNEISEKSEIFDDQFSVERPDGSNFTLKIRSTKLEDSAMYFCASIDSGNTIYFGEGSWLTVV.

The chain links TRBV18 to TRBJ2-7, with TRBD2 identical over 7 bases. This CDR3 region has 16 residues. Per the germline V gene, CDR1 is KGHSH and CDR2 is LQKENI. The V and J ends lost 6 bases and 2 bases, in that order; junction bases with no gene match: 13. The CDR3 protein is CASSAKIYGGAYEQYF. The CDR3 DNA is TGTGCCAGCTCGGCCAAGATATATGGGGGGGCCTACGAGCAGTACTTC.

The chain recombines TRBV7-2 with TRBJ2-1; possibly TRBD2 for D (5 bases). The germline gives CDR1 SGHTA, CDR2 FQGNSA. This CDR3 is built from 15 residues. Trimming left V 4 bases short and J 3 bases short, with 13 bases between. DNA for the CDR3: TGTGCCAGCAGCTGGAGCGAGGGCCTCTACAATGAGCAGTTCTTC. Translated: CASSWSEGLYNEQFF.

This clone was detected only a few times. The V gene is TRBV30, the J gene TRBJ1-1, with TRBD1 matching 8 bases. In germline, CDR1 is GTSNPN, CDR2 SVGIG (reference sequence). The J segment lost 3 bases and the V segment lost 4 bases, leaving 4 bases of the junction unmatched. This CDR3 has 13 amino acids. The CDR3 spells CAWTRTGHTEAFF. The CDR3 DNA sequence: TGTGCCTGGACTCGGACAGGGCACACTGAAGCTTTCTTT. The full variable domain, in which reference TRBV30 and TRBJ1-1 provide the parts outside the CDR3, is SQTIHQWPATLVQPVGSPLSLECTVEGTSNPNLYWYRQAAGRGLQLLFYSVGIGQISSEVPQNLSASRPQDRQFILSSKKLLLSDSGFYLCAWTRTGHTEAFFGQGTRLTVV.

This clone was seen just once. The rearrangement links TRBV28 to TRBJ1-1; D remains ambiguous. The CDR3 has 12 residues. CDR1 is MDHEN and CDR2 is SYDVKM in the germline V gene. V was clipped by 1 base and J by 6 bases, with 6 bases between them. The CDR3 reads CASSLSPAEAFF. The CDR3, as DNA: TGTGCCAGCAGTTTATCCCCGGCTGAAGCTTTCTTT.

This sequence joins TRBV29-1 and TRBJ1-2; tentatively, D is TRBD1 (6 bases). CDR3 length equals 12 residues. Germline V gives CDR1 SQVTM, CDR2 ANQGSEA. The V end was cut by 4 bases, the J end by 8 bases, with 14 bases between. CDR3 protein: CSVGSGARGYTF. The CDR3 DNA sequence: TGCAGCGTTGGATCGGGGGCACGGGGCTACACCTTC.

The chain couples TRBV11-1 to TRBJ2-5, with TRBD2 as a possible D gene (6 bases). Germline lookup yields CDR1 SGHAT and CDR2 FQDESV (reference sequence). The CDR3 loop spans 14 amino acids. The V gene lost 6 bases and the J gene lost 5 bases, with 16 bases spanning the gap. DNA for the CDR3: TGTGCCAGCAGTCCGCCGGGACTGTGGGAGACCCAGTACTTC. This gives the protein CASSPPGLWETQYF.

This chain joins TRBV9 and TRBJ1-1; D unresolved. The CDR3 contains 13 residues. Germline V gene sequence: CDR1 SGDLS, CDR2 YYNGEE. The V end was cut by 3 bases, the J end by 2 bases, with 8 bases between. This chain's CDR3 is CASSANVNTEAFF. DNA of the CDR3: TGTGCCAGCAGCGCAAACGTAAACACTGAAGCTTTCTTT.

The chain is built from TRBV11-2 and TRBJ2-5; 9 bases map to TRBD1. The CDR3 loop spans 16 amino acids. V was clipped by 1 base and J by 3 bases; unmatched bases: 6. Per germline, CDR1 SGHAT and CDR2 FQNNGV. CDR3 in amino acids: CASSLADRGGEETQYF. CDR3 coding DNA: TGTGCCAGCAGCTTAGCGGACAGGGGCGGAGAAGAGACCCAGTACTTC.

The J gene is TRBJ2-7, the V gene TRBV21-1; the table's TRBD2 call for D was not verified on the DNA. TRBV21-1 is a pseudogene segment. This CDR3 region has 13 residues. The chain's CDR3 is CARIMGRAHEQYF. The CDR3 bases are TGTGCCAGGATTATGGGGAGGGCCCACGAGCAGTACTTC.

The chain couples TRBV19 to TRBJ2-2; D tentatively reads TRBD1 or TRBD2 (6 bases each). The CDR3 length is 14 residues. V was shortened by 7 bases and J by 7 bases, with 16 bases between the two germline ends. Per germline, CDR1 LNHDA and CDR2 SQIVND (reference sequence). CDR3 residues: CASKGGREYGELFF. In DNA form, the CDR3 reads TGTGCCAGTAAGGGGGGAAGGGAATACGGGGAGCTGTTTTTT.

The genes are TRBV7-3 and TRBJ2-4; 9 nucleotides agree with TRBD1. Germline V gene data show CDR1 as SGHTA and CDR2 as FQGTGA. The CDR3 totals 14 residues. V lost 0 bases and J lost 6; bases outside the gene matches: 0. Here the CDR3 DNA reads TGTGCCAGCAGCTTAACGGGACAGGGAAACATTCAGTACTTC. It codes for CASSLTGQGNIQYF.

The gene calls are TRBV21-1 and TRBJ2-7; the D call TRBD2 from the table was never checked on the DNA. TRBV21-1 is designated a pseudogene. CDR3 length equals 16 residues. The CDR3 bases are TGTGCCAGCAGCAAAGTAAGAGGGCTAGAGGTCTACGAGCAGTACTTC. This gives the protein CASSKVRGLEVYEQYF.

CDR3 sequence reads: CASRLQLSGNTIYF. The CDR3 DNA reads TGTGCCAGCAGGTTGCAGTTATCTGGAAACACCATATATTTT. The V gene is TRBV2, the J gene TRBJ1-3; no definite D call. The CDR3 has 14 residues. Germline V lookup: CDR1 SNHLY, CDR2 FYNNEI. The V end was cut by 6 bases, the J end by 1 base, with 10 bases between.

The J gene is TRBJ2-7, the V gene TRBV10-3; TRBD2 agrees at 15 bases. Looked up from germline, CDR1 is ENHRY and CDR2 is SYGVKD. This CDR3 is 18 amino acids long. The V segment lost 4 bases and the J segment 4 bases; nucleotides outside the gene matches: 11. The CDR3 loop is CAISGGLAGGEVDYEQYF. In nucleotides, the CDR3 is TGTGCCATCAGTGGGGGACTAGCGGGAGGCGAAGTGGATTACGAGCAGTACTTC.

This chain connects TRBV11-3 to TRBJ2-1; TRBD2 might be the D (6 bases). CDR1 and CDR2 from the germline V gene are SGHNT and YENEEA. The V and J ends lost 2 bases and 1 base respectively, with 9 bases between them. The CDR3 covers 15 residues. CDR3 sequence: CASSLRSGSYNEQFF. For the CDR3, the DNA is TGTGCCAGCAGCTTAAGGAGCGGGTCCTACAATGAGCAGTTCTTC. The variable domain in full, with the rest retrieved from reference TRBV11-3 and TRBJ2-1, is EAGVVQSPRYKIIEKKQPVAFWCNPISGHNTLYWYLQNLGQGPELLIRYENEEAVDDSQLPKDRFSAERLKGVDSTLKIQPAELGDSAVYLCASSLRSGSYNEQFFGPGTRLTVL.

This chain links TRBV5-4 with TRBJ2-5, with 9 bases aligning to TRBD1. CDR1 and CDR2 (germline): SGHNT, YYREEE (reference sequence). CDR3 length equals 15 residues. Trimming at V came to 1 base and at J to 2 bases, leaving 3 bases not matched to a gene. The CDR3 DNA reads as TGTGCCAGCAGCTTGACAGGGGGCTATCAAGAGACCCAGTACTTC. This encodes CASSLTGGYQETQYF.

CDR3 protein: CASSHDTVNTEAFF. CDR3 DNA: TGCGCCAGCAGCCACGACACAGTGAACACTGAAGCTTTCTTT. The chain joins TRBV4-3 to TRBJ1-1, with D hard to call. Germline V lookup: CDR1 LGHNA, CDR2 YSLEER. CDR3 length equals 14 residues. V dropped 3 bases and J dropped 0 bases, with 8 bases sitting between them.